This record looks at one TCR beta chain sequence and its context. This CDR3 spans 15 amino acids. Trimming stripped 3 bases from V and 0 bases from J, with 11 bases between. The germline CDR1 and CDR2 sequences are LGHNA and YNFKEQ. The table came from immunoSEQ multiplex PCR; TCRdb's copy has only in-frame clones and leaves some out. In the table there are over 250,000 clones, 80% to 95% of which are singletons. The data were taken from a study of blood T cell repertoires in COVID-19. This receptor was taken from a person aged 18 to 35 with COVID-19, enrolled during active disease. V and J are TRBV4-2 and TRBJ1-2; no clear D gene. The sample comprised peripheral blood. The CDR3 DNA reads TGTGCCAGCAGCCACCCTAGGGAGGCTAACTATGGCTACACCTTC. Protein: CASSHPREANYGYTF.